The 12 T cell receptor beta chains below were found in one sample sequenced in a study of control samples from healthy donors and cancer patients. TCRdb keeps only in-frame clones here, not all; method: immunoSEQ multiplex PCR. This table has roughly 370,000 clones, around nine tenths appearing once. The material sequenced was PBMCs. The receptors originated from a man aged 35-49 years with head and neck cancer.

Details on this clone: Other DNA sequences in this specimen translate into the identical CDR3. The J gene is TRBJ2-7, the V gene TRBV6-6; a possible D gene is TRBD2 (5 bases). The ends were cut back, 2 bases at V and 2 bases at J, with 7 bases in the middle. The CDR3 sequence is 13 residues long. Germline V gives CDR1 MNHNY, CDR2 SVGAGI (reference sequence). This CDR3 is CASSYSGAYEQYF. In nucleotides, the CDR3 is TGTGCCAGCAGTTACAGCGGTGCCTACGAGCAGTACTTC.

The V gene is TRBV4-2, the J gene TRBJ2-3; D is possibly TRBD1 (5 bases). Germline loops: CDR1 LGHNA, CDR2 YNFKEQ. Trimming took off 0 bases at V and 4 bases at J, with 11 bases between the two ends. The CDR3 loop spans 15 amino acids. CDR3 region: CASSQDEARADTQYF. The DNA of the CDR3 is TGTGCCAGCAGCCAAGATGAAGCCAGGGCAGATACGCAGTATTTT.

CDR3 DNA sequence: TGTGCCACCAGCCTTAATTCCTACAATGAGCAGTTCTTC. Translated: CATSLNSYNEQFF. This chain uses TRBV15 with TRBJ2-1; D is unresolved. Germline V gene lookup returns CDR1 LNHNV and CDR2 YYDKDF (reference sequence). The CDR3 covers 13 residues. Trimming took off 5 bases at V and 1 base at J, with 6 bases between the two ends. Full variable domain (missing parts from reference TRBV15 and TRBJ2-1): DAMVIQNPRYQVTQFGKPVTLSCSQTLNHNVMYWYQQKSSQAPKLLFHYYDKDFNNEADTPDNFQSRRPNTSFCFLDIRSPGLGDTAMYLCATSLNSYNEQFFGPGTRLTVL.

This clone showed up just a few times. This rearrangement joins TRBV2 to TRBJ1-2; D possibly corresponds to TRBD1 (5 bases). Between the trimmed V and J ends, which lost 4 bases and 2 bases, there was a span of 11 bases. This CDR3 contains 14 residues. The germline CDR1 and CDR2 sequences are SNHLY and FYNNEI. CDR3 in amino acids: CASSATWGNYGYTF. DNA for the CDR3: TGTGCCAGCAGTGCGACGTGGGGGAACTATGGCTACACCTTC.

The CDR3 loop is CASSVEDSPYGNSPLHF. The DNA for the CDR3 is TGTGCCAGCAGCGTAGAGGACAGCCCATATGGTAATTCACCCCTCCACTTT. The genes are TRBV9 and TRBJ1-6; the D gene is possibly TRBD1 (6 bases). In germline, CDR1 is SGDLS, CDR2 YYNGEE. The CDR3 is made up of 17 amino acids. The germline V and J ends were trimmed by 0 bases and 6 bases, with 16 bases remaining between them. The full variable domain, rest sourced from reference TRBV9 and TRBJ1-6, is DSGVTQTPKHLITATGQRVTLRCSPRSGDLSVYWYQQSLDQGLQFLIQYYNGEERAKGNILERFSAQQFPDLHSELNLSSLELGDSALYFCASSVEDSPYGNSPLHFGNGTRLTVT.

The rearrangement links TRBV25-1 to TRBJ1-2, with D unclear. Germline assignment: CDR1 MGHDK and CDR2 SYGVNS. The V gene lost 3 bases and the J gene lost 0 bases, with 17 bases spanning the gap. The CDR3 runs 17 residues. The CDR3 spells CASSDRTFSLSNYGYTF. The CDR3 DNA is TGTGCCAGCAGTGACAGGACCTTTAGTCTATCTAACTATGGCTACACCTTC.

This chain connects TRBV28 to TRBJ1-4, with TRBD1 identical over 7 bases. Trimming at V came to 9 bases and at J to 12 bases, leaving 16 bases not matched to a gene. Germline loops: CDR1 MDHEN, CDR2 SYDVKM. This CDR3 is built from 14 residues. CDR3 in amino acids: CASFGTVFFKELFF. The DNA for the CDR3 is TGTGCCAGTTTCGGGACAGTATTTTTCAAGGAACTGTTTTTT.

The chain recombines TRBV9 with TRBJ1-2, with D unresolved. Trimming took off 3 bases at V and 4 bases at J, with 7 bases between the two ends. The CDR3 spans 12 residues. The germline gives CDR1 SGDLS, CDR2 YYNGEE. The CDR3 nucleotides read TGTGCCAGCAGCGGCGTCGGCTATGGCTACACCTTC. Its translation: CASSGVGYGYTF.

V gene TRBV3-1 (or the pseudogene TRBV3-2) combines with J gene TRBJ2-7; TRBD2 might be the D (6 bases). This CDR3 has 16 amino acids. CDR1 LGHDT and CDR2 YNNKEL come from the germline V gene (reference sequence). The V gene lost 1 base and the J gene lost 1 base, with 14 bases spanning the gap. The chain's CDR3 is CASSQGTAGWSYEQYF. CDR3 DNA: TGTGCCAGCAGCCAAGGTACAGCGGGTTGGTCCTACGAGCAGTACTTC.

CDR3 protein: CASSKDSSSGNTIYF. The CDR3 DNA reads TGTGCCAGCAGCAAGGACAGTAGCTCTGGAAACACCATATATTTT. The chain has TRBV7-2 and TRBJ1-3, with D possibly being TRBD1 (6 bases). CDR1 and CDR2 (germline): SGHTA, FQGNSA. The CDR3 has 15 residues. V was clipped by 5 bases and J by 0 bases, with 11 bases between them.

The rearrangement uses TRBV3-1 (or the pseudogene TRBV3-2) and TRBJ2-3; D is unresolved. Germline V gene data show CDR1 as LGHDT and CDR2 as YNNKEL (reference sequence). The CDR3 covers 14 residues. V was trimmed by 1 base and J by 0 bases, leaving 5 bases between them. DNA for the CDR3: TGTGCCAGCAGCCAAGCCGGTAGCACAGATACGCAGTATTTT. It is translated as CASSQAGSTDTQYF.

The rearrangement links TRBV5-6 to TRBJ2-7; no definite D call. V was trimmed by 0 bases and J by 2 bases, leaving 3 bases between them. The CDR3 totals 12 residues. CDR1 and CDR2 (germline): SGHDT, YYEEEE. CDR3 loop: CASSLGTYEQYF. The CDR3 DNA reads as TGTGCCAGCAGCTTGGGGACCTACGAGCAGTACTTC.